What follows are 9 T cell receptor beta chains derived from one specimen sequenced in a study of T-cell memory formation after mild COVID-19. TCRdb passed the 5' RACE reads through MiXCR, listing each CDR3 protein once. Among fewer than 140,000 distinct CDR3 sequences listed, roughly 12% were seen once. The source material was PBMCs or a T cell subset sorted from them (not recorded which). Source of these receptors: an adult woman who had mild COVID-19 (a few samples of this study predate the infection). Cell type and time point are not known.

The chain has TRBV6-5 and TRBJ1-1, with TRBD1 matching 8 bases. The CDR3 extends over 13 amino acids. Germline V gene lookup returns CDR1 MNHEY and CDR2 SVGAGI. Losses at the gene ends were 2 bases for V and 4 bases for J; bases not matched to a gene: 0. The CDR3: CASSYGQGTEAFF. The CDR3 nucleotides are TGTGCCAGCAGTTACGGACAGGGCACTGAAGCTTTCTTT.

As for this clonotype: One junction end does not reproduce the germline sequence, and a read error may be involved. V usage is TRBV7-7 and J usage is TRBJ2-2, with D possibly being TRBD2 (5 bases). The length of the CDR3 is 15 residues. Per germline, CDR1 SSHAT and CDR2 FNYEAQ (reference sequence). CDR3 region: CASSLALATTGELFF. The DNA for the CDR3 is TGTGCTAGCAGTCTAGCTTTAGCTACCACCGGGGAGCTGTTTTTT. The whole variable domain, remainder taken from reference TRBV7-7 and TRBJ2-2, is GAGVSQSPRYKVTKRGQDVTLRCDPISSHATLYWYQQALGQGPEFLTYFNYEAQPDKSGLPSDRFSAERPEGSISTLTIQRTEQRDSAMYRCASSLALATTGELFFGEGSRLTVL.

This clonotype was seen only a few times. V is TRBV6-6 and J is TRBJ2-1, with TRBD2 matching 8 bases. The V segment lost 6 bases and the J segment 0 bases; nucleotides outside the gene matches: 10. Germline V gene lookup returns CDR1 MNHNY and CDR2 SVGAGI (reference sequence). The CDR3 extends over 17 amino acids. The CDR3 DNA reads TGTGCCAGCAGCCAAGAGGCGGGAGGCAGCTCCTACAATGAGCAGTTCTTC. It encodes CASSQEAGGSSYNEQFF.

This clonotype was seen more than once but under ten times. This chain connects TRBV7-9 to TRBJ2-1, with a weak D call TRBD1 (6 bases). V was shortened by 5 bases and J by 5 bases, with 16 bases between the two germline ends. Germline V lookup: CDR1 SEHNR, CDR2 FQNEAQ (reference sequence). The CDR3 length is 15 residues. The DNA for the CDR3 is TGTGCCAGCAGCCTCGCCCGGGACACAGACAATGAGCAGTTCTTC. Translation gives CASSLARDTDNEQFF.

This clonotype showed up just a few times. This chain connects TRBV13 to TRBJ2-7, with 7 bases lining up with TRBD1. Germline V gene data show CDR1 as PRHDT and CDR2 as FYEKMQ (reference sequence). With 5 bases clipped from V and 3 bases from J, the junction kept 10 bases outside the gene matches. The CDR3 spans 15 residues. CDR3 amino acids: CASSLTGAPLYEQYF. The CDR3 nucleotides read TGTGCCAGCAGCCTTACAGGGGCGCCCCTCTACGAGCAGTACTTC.

This clonotype was found many times. V usage is TRBV9 and J usage is TRBJ1-1; a weak D match, TRBD1 (5 bases). CDR3 length: 16 residues. The V gene lost 0 bases and the J gene lost 3 bases, with 15 bases spanning the gap. Looked up from germline, CDR1 is SGDLS and CDR2 is YYNGEE. The chain's CDR3 is CASSVDGTPGDTEAFF. The DNA of the CDR3 is TGTGCCAGCAGCGTAGATGGGACCCCAGGAGACACTGAAGCTTTCTTT. The full variable domain, with the rest looked up from reference TRBV9 and TRBJ1-1, is DSGVTQTPKHLITATGQRVTLRCSPRSGDLSVYWYQQSLDQGLQFLIQYYNGEERAKGNILERFSAQQFPDLHSELNLSSLELGDSALYFCASSVDGTPGDTEAFFGQGTRLTVV.

This CDR3 is CASTRSGGTEAFF. Here the CDR3 DNA reads TGTGCCAGCACCCGGTCTGGGGGGACTGAAGCTTTCTTT. This chain uses TRBV2 with TRBJ1-1, with D possibly TRBD1 on 5 matching bases. V was shortened by 7 bases and J by 5 bases, with 14 bases between the two germline ends. Germline-derived CDR1 and CDR2 are SNHLY and FYNNEI. The CDR3 sequence is 13 residues long. Full variable domain (remainder filled in from reference TRBV2 and TRBJ1-1): EPEVTQTPSHQVTQMGQEVILRCVPISNHLYFYWYRQILGQKVEFLVSFYNNEISEKSEIFDDQFSVERPDGSNFTLKIRSTKLEDSAMYFCASTRSGGTEAFFGQGTRLTVV.

This clonotype was counted a few times. The chain combines TRBV4-1 with TRBJ2-7, with 11 nucleotides matching TRBD2. CDR3 size: 16 residues. The ends lost 1 base at V and 2 bases at J; junction bases unmatched: 4. Germline CDR1 reads MGHRA; CDR2 reads YSYEKL. CDR3 loop: CASSQGLAGPPYEQYF. Here the CDR3 DNA reads TGCGCCAGCAGCCAAGGACTAGCGGGGCCTCCCTACGAGCAGTACTTC.

This clonotype occurred a few times. The rearrangement links TRBV9 to TRBJ2-7; 7 bases agree with TRBD1. This CDR3 has 14 residues. V lost 3 bases to trimming and J lost 0 bases; unmatched junction nucleotides: 3. The germline V gene has CDR1 SGDLS and CDR2 YYNGEE. CDR3 sequence reads: CASSEGTASYEQYF. The CDR3, as DNA: TGTGCCAGCAGCGAAGGGACAGCCTCCTACGAGCAGTACTTC. The entire variable domain, with the rest obtained from reference TRBV9 and TRBJ2-7, is as follows: DSGVTQTPKHLITATGQRVTLRCSPRSGDLSVYWYQQSLDQGLQFLIQYYNGEERAKGNILERFSAQQFPDLHSELNLSSLELGDSALYFCASSEGTASYEQYFGPGTRLTVT.